Listed here are 28 T cell receptor beta chains from one sample, sequenced in a study of post-analysis software for immune sequencing data. Study-wide results and caveats: There were roughly 5 TRBV segments more frequent in patients than controls, and TRBV5-6, TRBV5-1 and TRBV20-1 were among them.

These receptors' antigens are unknown. Built from TCR beta cDNA, the libraries had unique molecular identifiers in them. TCRdb reanalysed the PCR reads using MiXCR and keeps one entry per CDR3 protein. The data contain fewer than 600,000 distinct CDR3 sequences, roughly 45% of them singletons. The sample was blood. The receptors stem from a girl aged 10 to 17 with multiple sclerosis.

The chain links TRBV6-5 to TRBJ1-2; the D gene is possibly TRBD1 (6 bases). Trimming pared 7 bases from V and 2 bases from J, leaving 14 bases between. Germline CDR1 is MNHEY and CDR2 is SVGAGI. This CDR3 has 14 residues. The CDR3 protein is CASTRGAENYGYTF. The CDR3 nucleotides are TGTGCCAGCACCCGGGGGGCGGAAAACTATGGCTACACCTTC.

The chain is built from TRBV28 and TRBJ2-7; TRBD1 matches at 7 bases. The CDR3 consists of 15 residues. The V gene end was trimmed by 3 bases and the J gene end by 0 bases; junction bases not matched to a gene: 5. Per germline, CDR1 MDHEN and CDR2 SYDVKM. This chain's CDR3 is CASSFGDRDSYEQYF. The DNA for the CDR3 is TGTGCCAGCAGTTTCGGCGACAGGGACTCCTACGAGCAGTACTTC.

In this sample, this clonotype turned up a few times. The chain links TRBV5-1 to TRBJ2-5; 9 nucleotides align to TRBD1. Judging by the DNA end, TRBJ2-7 fits better; the J call may be wrong. CDR1 SGHRS and CDR2 YFSETQ come from the germline V gene. There are 13 residues in the CDR3. The CDR3 DNA sequence: TGCGCCAGCAGCGTTGGGACAGGGAACGAGCAGTACTTC. Its translation is CASSVGTGNEQYF.

This clonotype has only a few counts. The rearrangement links TRBV5-1 to TRBJ2-1; a weak D match, TRBD2 (6 bases). Germline CDR1 is SGHRS and CDR2 is YFSETQ. This CDR3 contains 16 residues. V was trimmed by 0 bases and J by 5 bases, leaving 15 bases between them. The CDR3 DNA follows: TGCGCCAGCAGCTTGGCCCCTAGCGCTCTCAACAATGAGCAGTTCTTC. Its translation: CASSLAPSALNNEQFF.

The rearrangement joins TRBV7-3 to TRBJ2-6; D unresolved. The germline V and J ends were trimmed by 5 bases and 0 bases, with 11 bases remaining between them. Germline CDR1 is SGHTA and CDR2 is FQGTGA. The CDR3 totals 16 residues. CDR3 sequence (DNA): TGTGCCAGCAGCGAAGACACGTACTCTGGGGCCAACGTCCTGACTTTC. It translates to CASSEDTYSGANVLTF.

J is TRBJ2-7 and V is TRBV12-3 or TRBV12-4; D not certain. The V end was cut by 3 bases, the J end by 4 bases, with 13 bases between. This CDR3 spans 14 amino acids. The CDR3 coding sequence is TGTGCCAGCAGTTTCAACTCCGCTGCGTACGAGCAGTACTTC. It yields the protein CASSFNSAAYEQYF.

The chain has TRBV3-1 and TRBJ2-7, with D possibly TRBD1 on 6 matching bases. Germline loops: CDR1 LGHDT, CDR2 YNNKEL (reference sequence). The CDR3 is 14 residues long. The V end lost 5 bases, the J end lost 2 bases, and 13 bases lay between the germline ends. In DNA, the CDR3 is TGTGCCAGCAGCGAAGTGGGGACACCCTACGAGCAGTACTTC. This codes for CASSEVGTPYEQYF.

The V call is TRBV5-8, the J call TRBJ1-2; D is ambiguous. CDR1 is SGHTS, CDR2 YDEGEE, per germline. This CDR3 is built from 18 residues. V lost 1 base and J lost 4, with 23 bases in between. The CDR3 spells CASSLPVSWTDRFYGYTF. The CDR3 DNA follows: TGTGCCAGCAGCTTGCCGGTTTCATGGACGGATAGATTCTATGGCTACACCTTC.

This chain joins TRBV6-6 and TRBJ2-2; D unresolved. CDR1 and CDR2 (germline): MNHNY, SVGAGI (reference sequence). The CDR3 is 12 residues long. V lost 6 bases and J lost 6, with 8 bases in between. This chain's CDR3 is CASRSEPGELFF. CDR3 in DNA: TGTGCCAGCAGGTCTGAACCCGGGGAGCTGTTTTTT.

This chain's CDR3 is CASSYPRQYF. The CDR3 nucleotides are TGTGCCAGCAGTTACCCACGGCAGTACTTC. This chain links TRBV6-2 or TRBV6-3 with TRBJ2-5; D gene uncertain. CDR1 is MNHEY and CDR2 is SVGEGT in the germline V gene. The length of the CDR3 is 10 residues. V was pared by 2 bases and J by 11 bases, with 6 bases between.

This clonotype came up a few times. The V and J genes are TRBV28 and TRBJ1-5, with 8 bases fitting TRBD1. Trimming at V came to 6 bases and at J to 2 bases, leaving 9 bases not matched to a gene. The CDR3 has 16 residues. Germline V gene data show CDR1 as MDHEN and CDR2 as SYDVKM. The CDR3 bases are TGTGCCAGCAGCAGGGGGCCGGGGTCGGGCAATCAGCCCCAGCATTTT. As protein: CASSRGPGSGNQPQHF.

This clonotype was found a few times. The chain uses TRBV4-1 and TRBJ2-7, with a weak D call TRBD2 (6 bases). Germline V gives CDR1 MGHRA, CDR2 YSYEKL. Between the trimmed V and J ends, which lost 4 bases and 6 bases, there was a span of 13 bases. This CDR3 is built from 13 residues. CDR3 protein: CASSPGTSGEQYF. The CDR3 DNA sequence: TGCGCCAGCAGCCCGGGGACTTCAGGCGAGCAGTACTTC.

In this sample, this clonotype turned up a few times. This rearrangement joins TRBV20-1 to TRBJ2-5; TRBD2 matches at 10 bases. Looked up from germline, CDR1 is DFQATT and CDR2 is SNEGSKA (reference sequence). This CDR3 has 18 residues. V trimming: 2 bases; J trimming: 5 bases; junction bases outside the gene matches: 17. Here the CDR3 DNA reads TGCAGTGCTAGAACAGGCAGGCCGACTAGCGGGCCAGGGGAGACCCAGTACTTC. Protein product: CSARTGRPTSGPGETQYF.

This clonotype was seen once. The rearrangement links TRBV4-2 to TRBJ2-3; 7 bases line up with TRBD1. The J segment lost 3 bases and the V segment lost 6 bases, leaving 9 bases of the junction unmatched. The V gene's germline CDR1 is LGHNA and CDR2 YNFKEQ. The CDR3 length is 15 residues. CDR3 sequence: CASSSRQGQTDTQYF. CDR3 bases: TGTGCCAGCAGTTCAAGACAGGGACAGACAGATACGCAGTATTTT.

This clonotype turned up a few times. An end of the junction differs from the germline gene, which may be a read error. V usage is TRBV6-1 and J usage is TRBJ2-3; TRBD2 matches 7 bases. The CDR3 sequence is 15 residues long. Germline loops: CDR1 MNHNS, CDR2 SASEGT. CDR3 region: CAGRAAGRLRDTQYF. The CDR3 coding sequence is TGTGCCGGCAGGGCAGCGGGAAGGTTGCGAGATACGCAGTATTTT.

The table lists this clonotype with many counts. The chain uses TRBV12-3 or TRBV12-4 and TRBJ2-1; D is perhaps TRBD2 (6 bases). This CDR3 has 15 amino acids. Trimming pared 6 bases from V and 0 bases from J, leaving 12 bases between. Here the CDR3 reads CASSPRTNSYNEQFF. The CDR3 region has the DNA TGTGCCAGCAGCCCCCGGACTAACTCCTACAATGAGCAGTTCTTC.

This clonotype came up a few times. A junction end diverges from the germline sequence, so it may reflect a read error. This chain joins TRBV29-1 and TRBJ2-1; maybe TRBD2 (6 bases). CDR1 is SQVTM and CDR2 is ANQGSEA in the germline V gene. The CDR3 is 13 residues long. DNA for the CDR3: TGCAGCGTTAAGGACTACTCCTACAGTGAGCAGTTCTTC. It encodes CSVKDYSYSEQFF.

This clonotype turned up a few times. This rearrangement joins TRBV20-1 to TRBJ2-7, with 9 bases fitting TRBD2. The CDR3 contains 15 residues. V gave up 4 bases and J gave up 3 bases; unmatched junction bases: 10. CDR1 and CDR2 (germline): DFQATT, SNEGSKA (reference sequence). The CDR3 DNA follows: TGCAGTGCTAAGGGACTAGCTCAATTAGTCTACGAGCAGTACTTC. Amino acids: CSAKGLAQLVYEQYF.

The chain carries TRBV7-9 and TRBJ2-7; possibly TRBD1 for D (6 bases). The CDR3 extends over 15 amino acids. The germline V gene encodes CDR1 SEHNR and CDR2 FQNEAQ (reference sequence). V lost 5 bases and J lost 0, with 14 bases in between. The CDR3, as DNA: TGTGCCAGCAGCCCCGCGAGGGGGAGCTCCTACGAGCAGTACTTC. Its translation: CASSPARGSSYEQYF.

The rearrangement joins TRBV5-5 to TRBJ2-1; D ambiguous. Germline CDR1 reads SGHKS; CDR2 reads YYEKEE (reference sequence). This CDR3 contains 15 residues. V was pared by 3 bases and J by 6 bases, with 16 bases between. The CDR3: CASSSWPKGSNEQFF. The CDR3 DNA reads TGTGCCAGCAGCTCCTGGCCCAAGGGAAGCAATGAGCAGTTCTTC.

In its sample, this clonotype was seen a few times. The V call is TRBV20-1, the J call TRBJ2-3; unclear D gene. Germline CDR1 DFQATT, CDR2 SNEGSKA (reference sequence). V dropped 1 base and J dropped 1 base, with 9 bases sitting between them. This CDR3 comprises 14 residues. DNA for the CDR3: TGCAGTGCTAGAGGGCAAAAGGGCACAGATACGCAGTATTTT. This sequence encodes CSARGQKGTDTQYF.

The rearrangement links TRBV20-1 to TRBJ2-7; TRBD1 agrees at 10 bases. This CDR3 has 17 residues. J lost 3 bases, V lost 1 base, and 12 bases had no gene match. Germline V lookup: CDR1 DFQATT, CDR2 SNEGSKA (reference sequence). The CDR3 region has the DNA TGCAGTGCTAGAGGTGCCCGGGACAGGGGTTCGGTCTACGAGCAGTACTTC. Translation gives CSARGARDRGSVYEQYF.

The chain recombines TRBV27 with TRBJ2-5; D possibly corresponds to TRBD2 (6 bases). CDR3 length: 17 amino acids. With 0 bases removed from V and 11 bases from J, the gap between germline ends came to 25 bases. Germline loops: CDR1 MNHEY, CDR2 SMNVEV (reference sequence). This CDR3 reads CASSLSGWRESYNEQYF. CDR3 sequence (DNA): TGTGCCAGCAGTTTATCGGGGTGGCGGGAATCCTACAATGAGCAGTACTTC.

Only a few counts were recorded for this clonotype. The CDR3 DNA is TGTGCCAGCAGCTGGAGGTCGGGACAGGGATCCTACGAGCAGTACTTC. It is translated as CASSWRSGQGSYEQYF. The chain couples TRBV5-5 to TRBJ2-5, with 9 bases aligning to TRBD1. The DNA end favors TRBJ2-7, so the J call may be wrong. The germline gives CDR1 SGHKS, CDR2 YYEKEE (reference sequence). The CDR3 sequence is 16 residues long.

The chain carries TRBV14 and TRBJ1-2; perhaps TRBD1 as D (5 bases). The CDR3 is 14 residues long. CDR1 is SGHDN, CDR2 FVKESK, per germline. Deletions cut 0 bases from V and 4 bases from J, with 9 bases between. The chain's CDR3 is CASSQENGGYGYTF. CDR3 DNA: TGTGCCAGCAGCCAAGAGAACGGGGGCTATGGCTACACCTTC. Variable domain in full (rest from reference TRBV14 and TRBJ1-2): EAGVTQFPSHSVIEKGQTVTLRCDPISGHDNLYWYRRVMGKEIKFLLHFVKESKQDESGMPNNRFLAERTGGTYSTLKVQPAELEDSGVYFCASSQENGGYGYTFGSGTRLTVV.

The J gene is TRBJ2-1, the V gene TRBV20-1; D not resolved. CDR1 is DFQATT, CDR2 SNEGSKA, per germline (reference sequence). The CDR3 spans 15 residues. Trimming pared 3 bases from V and 9 bases from J, leaving 21 bases between. The CDR3 sequence is CSASELHLRISEQFF. CDR3 in DNA: TGCAGTGCTAGTGAGCTCCACCTCCGAATTTCTGAGCAGTTCTTC.

The V and J genes are TRBV2 and TRBJ1-1; D is unclear. Trimming removed 6 bases at V and 5 bases at J, with 13 bases between. The germline V gene encodes CDR1 SNHLY and CDR2 FYNNEI. CDR3 size: 13 residues. CDR3 in amino acids: CASRYSTATEAFF. In nucleotides, the CDR3 is TGTGCCAGCAGATATTCTACAGCTACTGAAGCTTTCTTT.

In this sample, this clonotype turned up a few times. The chain joins TRBV4-1 to TRBJ2-1; 11 nucleotides align to TRBD2. Trimming at V came to 1 base and at J to 4 bases, leaving 6 bases not matched to a gene. The germline gives CDR1 MGHRA, CDR2 YSYEKL. The CDR3 is 17 amino acids. CDR3 bases: TGCGCCAGCAGCCAAGTTCCTAGCGGGAGGACATACAATGAGCAGTTCTTC. As protein: CASSQVPSGRTYNEQFF.